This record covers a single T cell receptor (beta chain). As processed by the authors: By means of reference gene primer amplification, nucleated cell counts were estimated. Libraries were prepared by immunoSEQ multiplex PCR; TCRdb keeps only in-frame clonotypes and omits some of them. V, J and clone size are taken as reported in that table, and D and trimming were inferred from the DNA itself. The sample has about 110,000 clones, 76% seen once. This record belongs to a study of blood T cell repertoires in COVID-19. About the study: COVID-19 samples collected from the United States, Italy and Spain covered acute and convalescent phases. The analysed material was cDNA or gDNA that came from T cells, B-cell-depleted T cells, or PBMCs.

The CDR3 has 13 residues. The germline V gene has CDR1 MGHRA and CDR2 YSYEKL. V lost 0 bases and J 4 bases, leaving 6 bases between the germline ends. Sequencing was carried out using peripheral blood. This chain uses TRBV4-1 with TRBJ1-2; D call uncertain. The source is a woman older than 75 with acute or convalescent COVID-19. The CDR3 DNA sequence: TGCGCCAGCAGCCAAGACCCCCGCTATGGCTACACCTTC. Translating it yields CASSQDPRYGYTF.